This T cell receptor beta chain emerged from a study of vaccination effects on CD4 cells after COVID-19. The wider study: Sampling occurred a median 72 days post second dose, range 14 to 241.

Study outcomes and limitations: Both infection-induced and vaccine-induced clones contracted markedly at late post-vaccination timepoints.

To note about this clone: The antigen is undetermined.

Sequencing was performed with immunoSEQ multiplex PCR; in TCRdb, only in-frame clones are kept and a portion is missing. The sample shows approximately 74,000 clones, about three quarters of them seen only once. V was pared by 3 bases and J by 7 bases, with 13 bases between. Germline CDR1 and CDR2: KGHSH and LQKENI. The CDR3 loop spans 14 amino acids. Before sequencing, viral peptide pools were used by the ViraFEST assay to expand antigen-specific CD4+ T cells. After about 10 days in culture, the CD4+ T cells were isolated. Two doses of either BNT162b2 or mRNA-1273 were given to each participant. Every well housed roughly 2.1 million PBMC, which grew in culture alongside around 11 IU/ml IL-2 and 10 ug/ml peptides. A half-medium replacement with IL-2 medium was carried out on days 3 and 7.

The sample in question was CD4+ T cells from PBMCs cultured with HCoV-OC43 spike peptides, obtained after COVID-19 vaccination. The subset denotes: HCoV-OC43 spike overlapping peptide pool stimulation. This TCR was recovered from a human donor who received a COVID-19 vaccine. V is TRBV18 and J is TRBJ1-5; D call uncertain. This CDR3 reads CASSPDNLGQPQHF. As DNA, the CDR3 is TGTGCCAGCTCACCCGACAATTTGGGACAGCCCCAGCATTTT.